The rows below give T cell receptor beta chains drawn from one sample of a study of T cell repertoires in cytomegalovirus infection. MiXCR, applied by TCRdb to the reads, yields one record per CDR3 protein. The sample carries 140,000 to 150,000 distinct CDR3 sequences, approximately 30% recorded once. Antigens of these TCRs are unknown. Source: CD8+ T cells from cultured PBMCs, taken from culture after CMV antigen stimulation. These receptors came from a human donor in good health (CMV status not recorded). Some clones in this sample may be carry-over from other donors' samples. The CDR3 runs from the conserved cysteine through the conserved F or W. A D gene is named only where the DNA matches it firmly. Clone size is not always given. Where it is, it says once, few, many or a class for expanded clones.

D gene: NA
J gene: TRBJ2-3
clone size: few
V gene: TRBV7-3
CDR3 protein: CASSPTNSYDTQYF
CDR3 DNA: TGTGCCAGCAGCCCCACTAATTCGTATGATACGCAGTATTTT

D gene: NA
J gene: TRBJ2-7
clone size: few
V gene: TRBV4-1
CDR3 protein: CASSQERTLGEQYF
CDR3 DNA: TGCGCCAGCAGCCAAGAAAGGACCCTGGGGGAGCAGTACTTC

D gene: NA
J gene: TRBJ1-1
clone size: NA
V gene: TRBV29-1
CDR3 protein: CSAYGTASTEAFF
CDR3 DNA: TGCAGCGCATACGGGACGGCCTCAACTGAAGCTTTCTTT

D gene: TRBD1
J gene: TRBJ1-1
clone size: NA
V gene: TRBV7-3
CDR3 protein: CASSSTGDMAEAFF
CDR3 DNA: TGTGCCAGCAGCTCGACAGGGGATATGGCGGAAGCTTTCTTT

D gene: NA
J gene: TRBJ2-2
clone size: NA
V gene: TRBV4-1
CDR3 protein: CASRLSGELFF
CDR3 DNA: TGCGCCAGCAGGTTGTCGGGGGAGCTGTTTTTT

D gene: TRBD2
J gene: TRBJ2-7
clone size: NA
V gene: TRBV6-5
CDR3 protein: CASSYLGGGSYEQYF
CDR3 DNA: TGTGCCAGCAGTTACCTCGGGGGGGGGTCCTACGAGCAGTACTTC

D gene: NA
J gene: TRBJ1-1
clone size: few
V gene: TRBV19
CDR3 protein: CASSIGVFGIEAFF
CDR3 DNA: TGTGCCAGTAGTATAGGAGTCTTTGGAATTGAAGCTTTCTTT

D gene: NA
J gene: TRBJ1-1
clone size: many
V gene: TRBV4-2
CDR3 protein: CASSQEGGTEAFF
CDR3 DNA: TGTGCCAGCAGCCAAGAGGGGGGCACTGAAGCTTTCTTT

D gene: TRBD2
J gene: TRBJ2-5
clone size: few
V gene: TRBV5-6
CDR3 protein: CASSPWWGGETQYF
CDR3 DNA: TGTGCCAGCAGCCCGTGGTGGGGGGGGGAGACCCAGTACTTC

D gene: NA
J gene: TRBJ1-2
clone size: many
V gene: TRBV27
CDR3 protein: CASRHPGVGNYGYTF
CDR3 DNA: TGTGCCAGCAGACACCCCGGGGTTGGGAACTATGGCTACACCTTC

D gene: NA
J gene: TRBJ1-5
clone size: many
V gene: TRBV7-2
CDR3 protein: CASSPSSFQPQHF
CDR3 DNA: TGTGCCAGCAGCCCCAGTAGTTTTCAGCCCCAGCATTTT

D gene: TRBD1
J gene: TRBJ2-1
clone size: NA
V gene: TRBV7-9
CDR3 protein: CASSAPGTAYNEQFF
CDR3 DNA: TGTGCCAGCAGCGCCCCCGGGACAGCGTACAATGAGCAGTTCTTC

D gene: NA
J gene: TRBJ2-1
clone size: NA
V gene: TRBV19
CDR3 protein: CASSTAAYNEQFF
CDR3 DNA: TGTGCCAGTAGTACCGCCGCATACAATGAGCAGTTCTTC

D gene: NA
J gene: TRBJ1-1
clone size: NA
V gene: TRBV6-5
CDR3 protein: CASSYVMGGGTEAFF
CDR3 DNA: TGTGCCAGCAGTTACGTGATGGGGGGCGGCACTGAAGCTTTCTTT

D gene: NA
J gene: TRBJ2-3
clone size: NA
V gene: TRBV27
CDR3 protein: CASSFRPSTDTQYF
CDR3 DNA: TGTGCCAGCAGTTTCAGGCCCAGCACAGATACGCAGTATTTT

D gene: NA
J gene: TRBJ1-2
clone size: NA
V gene: TRBV6-5
CDR3 protein: CASSYSAGTNYGYTF
CDR3 DNA: TGTGCCAGCAGTTACTCTGCTGGGACTAACTATGGCTACACCTTC

D gene: TRBD2
J gene: TRBJ2-1
clone size: many
V gene: TRBV24-1
CDR3 protein: CATSPRTSVYNEQFF
CDR3 DNA: TGTGCCACCTCTCCCCGGACTAGCGTATACAATGAGCAGTTCTTC

D gene: TRBD2
J gene: TRBJ2-1
clone size: few
V gene: TRBV27
CDR3 protein: CASSPTSPRADEQFF
CDR3 DNA: TGTGCCAGCAGCCCGACTAGCCCTCGGGCAGATGAGCAGTTCTTC

D gene: NA
J gene: TRBJ1-5
clone size: NA
V gene: TRBV24-1
CDR3 protein: CATSVDGGMPQHF
CDR3 DNA: TGTGCCACCAGTGTGGACGGGGGAATGCCCCAGCATTTT

D gene: TRBD1
J gene: TRBJ2-5
clone size: few
V gene: TRBV7-6
CDR3 protein: CASSPGQGEETQYF
CDR3 DNA: TGTGCCAGCAGCCCAGGACAGGGGGAAGAGACCCAGTACTTC

D gene: TRBD1
J gene: TRBJ2-5
clone size: NA
V gene: TRBV12-3/TRBV12-4
CDR3 protein: CASRDSIQETQYF
CDR3 DNA: TGTGCCAGCCGGGACAGCATCCAAGAGACCCAGTACTTC

D gene: NA
J gene: TRBJ2-2
clone size: NA
V gene: TRBV29-1
CDR3 protein: CSVEGVGHNTGELFF
CDR3 DNA: TGCAGCGTTGAGGGTGTTGGACATAACACCGGGGAGCTGTTTTTT

D gene: NA
J gene: TRBJ2-3
clone size: NA
V gene: TRBV12-3/TRBV12-4
CDR3 protein: CASSLGTSSDTQYF
CDR3 DNA: TGTGCCAGCAGTTTAGGGACTTCCTCAGATACGCAGTATTTT

D gene: NA
J gene: TRBJ2-5
clone size: few
V gene: TRBV5-4
CDR3 protein: CASSLMAETQYF
CDR3 DNA: TGTGCCAGCAGCTTGATGGCGGAGACCCAGTACTTC

D gene: TRBD1
J gene: TRBJ1-5
clone size: NA
V gene: TRBV27
CDR3 protein: CASSLGQGAYQPQHF
CDR3 DNA: TGTGCCAGCAGTCTCGGACAGGGGGCCTATCAGCCCCAGCATTTT

D gene: TRBD2
J gene: TRBJ2-5
clone size: many
V gene: TRBV7-9
CDR3 protein: CASSSAGAANIETQYF
CDR3 DNA: TGTGCCAGCAGCTCCGCGGGAGCGGCTAACATAGAGACCCAGTACTTC

D gene: TRBD1
J gene: TRBJ1-5
clone size: NA
V gene: TRBV28
CDR3 protein: CASSGQDGNQPQHF
CDR3 DNA: TGTGCCAGCAGTGGACAGGATGGGAATCAGCCCCAGCATTTT

D gene: NA
J gene: TRBJ1-2
clone size: NA
V gene: TRBV7-9
CDR3 protein: CASSLGAAGAAGYTF
CDR3 DNA: TGTGCCAGCAGCTTAGGGGCGGCGGGCGCCGCGGGCTACACCTTC

D gene: NA
J gene: TRBJ2-1
clone size: many
V gene: TRBV7-9
CDR3 protein: CASSLVPGEKYNEQFF
CDR3 DNA: TGTGCCAGCAGCTTAGTACCGGGGGAAAAATACAATGAGCAGTTCTTC

D gene: TRBD1
J gene: TRBJ2-5
clone size: NA
V gene: TRBV7-2
CDR3 protein: CASSATGALQETQYF
CDR3 DNA: TGTGCCAGCAGCGCTACAGGGGCACTCCAAGAGACCCAGTACTTC

D gene: NA
J gene: TRBJ1-2
clone size: NA
V gene: TRBV7-2
CDR3 protein: CASSPRTTGYTF
CDR3 DNA: TGTGCCAGCAGTCCTCGGACCACTGGCTACACCTTC